This T cell receptor (beta chain) emerged from a study of T-cell memory formation after mild COVID-19. At the level of the study: Largely, TCR clusters stayed within a single donor.

Study results and limitations: The main location of contracting CD4+ clones was CM and EM, and that of contracting CD8+ clones was EMRA. Pre-infection memory already had some responding clones, implying cross-reactive memory joined.

The length of the CDR3 is 14 residues. TCR alpha and TCR beta cDNA libraries carrying sample barcodes and UMIs were produced by 5'RACE using constant-segment primers. MiXCR was run by TCRdb on the 5' RACE reads, yielding one entry per CDR3 protein. The sample has nearly 350,000 distinct CDR3 sequences; over 10% are singletons. In this sample, this clonotype turned up a few times. Its antigen is currently unknown. Sequencing was carried out using PBMCs or a T cell subset sorted from them (not recorded which). The chain joins TRBV21-1 to TRBJ2-5; TRBD1 is taken as the D call from the table, unchecked against the DNA. TRBV21-1 is assigned pseudogene status. The source of this sequence is a young man who had mild COVID-19 (a few samples of this study predate the infection). Cell type and time point are not known. CDR3 DNA: TGTGCCAGGGGCGGGGTGGGTAGCCGAGAGACCCAGTACTTC. It codes for CARGGVGSRETQYF.